The text below deals with one T cell receptor (beta chain). Its antigen is not yet known. There are no base qualities to consult, and no much larger clone falls within one base. To prepare the library, PCR was applied. DNA from cultured CD4+ T cells was subjected to TCR sequencing with the Oncomine TCR Beta short-read assay at the Johns Hopkins FTIC core. Genomic DNA was extracted from the cultured CD4+ T cells with the QIAamp micro DNA kit. Oncomine TCR Beta libraries from cultured CD4+ T cells were pooled using unique dual indexes and sequenced on an Illumina iSeq 100. As for the original processing: Non-productive sequences were removed, and CDR3s that did not start with C, did not end with F or W, or were shorter than 7 amino acids were discarded. Antigen-specific clonotypes were identified using the MANAFEST web application through comparison of peptide-stimulated wells with reference and other culture wells. An FDR below 0.05, an odds ratio above 5, and a productive frequency above 0.1% in at least two of three replicate wells were required for clones to be considered positive. Clonotypes that were significantly expanded in both SARS-CoV-2 spike wells and at least one common cold coronavirus spike condition were defined as cross-reactive. Similarity between CDR3 sequences was evaluated in R version 3.6.1 using Levenshtein distances (stringdist) and unrooted phylogenetic trees (ape). Clones were called with MiXCR by TCRdb after fastp trimmed the public reads at Q25, and only in-frame beta chains were retained. For every CDR3 protein sequence, its rows merge into one entry that carries the most common genes and DNA. The V and J calls shown here were made by TCRdb, not taken from the authors' results. This sample is represented by roughly 14,000 distinct CDR3 sequences; around 50% of them were singletons. The ten biggest clones cover around 17% of the sample.

This specimen's treatment or condition label, interpreted: roughly 10-day PBMC culture with coronavirus spike peptide pools or control peptides (ViraFEST assay). The ViraFEST assay was used in the study, in which antigen-specific T cells were expanded with peptide pools and expanded clonotypes were subsequently identified by TCR sequencing. The convalescent patients' positive SARS-CoV-2 PCR tests fell between March and December 2020, which was before the Alpha, Beta and Delta variants emerged in the United States. Roughly 2 million PBMCs per well were cultured in IMDM with roughly 4.8% human AB serum and approximately 9.1 IU/ml IL-2, plus 10 ug/ml peptide pools. On days 3 and 7, half of the culture medium was replaced with fresh IL-2-containing medium. Once the cells had been in culture for roughly 11 days, the EasySep CD4+ T cell isolation kit was used to isolate CD4+ T cells by negative selection. Ficoll-Paque Plus gradient centrifugation was used to isolate PBMCs from whole blood, and the isolated PBMCs were then either used fresh or cryopreserved at -140C. Culture conditions were generally each tested in triplicate wells.

The V end gives up 2 bases and the J end 6 bases, leaving 8 bases in the junction not matched to a gene. Including cysteine and phenylalanine, the CDR3 has 16 amino acids. The sequence is cut down to CDR3 DNA, 48 bases in frame from base 1. The germline V gene provides CDR1 KGHDR and CDR2 SFDVKD. This entry belongs to a study of vaccination and CD4 T cells after COVID-19 (dated 2022 in TCRdb). Study-level background: Every convalescent patient had a positive nasal swab PCR test for SARS-CoV-2, with mild disease in under ten patients and severe disease in one. Six males and four females were included in the convalescent cohort, with two Hispanic individuals, seven Caucasians, two Asians and one multiracial person represented. Each participant got two doses of either the Pfizer-BioNTech BNT162b2 vaccine (n=8) or the Moderna mRNA-1273 vaccine (n=2). Post-COVID blood samples were collected from convalescent patients a median of around 96 days after diagnosis, with a range of about 30 to 161 days. Post-vaccine blood samples were collected a median of about 72 days after the second vaccine dose, ranging from about 14 to 241 days. For stimulating the cultures, overlapping spike peptide pools were used, derived from SARS-CoV-2 as well as from the common cold coronaviruses HCoV-NL63, HCoV-OC43 and HCoV-229E. As controls, cultures received a CEFX viral epitope pool (the positive control), an HIV-1 Nef peptide pool (the negative control), or no peptide at all. In 10 COVID-19 convalescent patients and a few infection-naive healthy vaccine recipients, researchers compared the spike-specific CD4+ TCR repertoire from before mRNA vaccination with the repertoire from after.

What the study reported, not specific to this receptor: Relatively few convalescent patients were included in the study, and early timepoints after natural infection were not analyzed. The median number of SARS-CoV-2-reactive clonotypes rose from 20 to 25 after infection to 35 to 45 after vaccination, but the change was not significant. Of the vaccine-specific clones found in convalescent patients, nearly all (304 of 307) were mono-reactive for SARS-CoV-2 spike instead of being cross-reactive with common cold coronaviruses. Among convalescent patients, a median roughly 90% of the SARS-CoV-2-reactive clones seen after vaccination appeared only after vaccination, which suggests priming specific to the vaccine.

The rearranged chain carries TRBV24-1 and TRBJ2-1; 8 bases in between match TRBD2. The sequenced sample consisted of CD4+ T cells from blood, cultured in vitro. This clonotype was sampled from a human donor who had recovered from COVID-19. CDR3 loop: CATSDSLAESFNEQFF. The nucleotide sequence is given as TGTGCCACCAGTGATTCACTAGCGGAGAGTTTCAATGAGCAGTTCTTC.